This record covers a single T cell receptor beta chain. What it binds is unknown. The CDR3 has 15 amino acids. Germline V lookup: CDR1 SGDLS, CDR2 YYNGEE. V gave up 4 bases and J gave up 3 bases, with 14 bases separating them. Assay used: immunoSEQ multiplex PCR; TCRdb lists only in-frame clones, some missing. Among fewer than 90,000 clones listed, just over 85% were seen once. This entry comes from a study of OX40 agonist ivuxolimab in advanced cancers. Study-wide results and caveats: CD4+ T cells averaged fewer expanded clones than CD8+ T cells.

The receptor was derived from an adult with an advanced solid tumor such as melanoma, head and neck, liver or kidney cancer. The chain couples TRBV9 to TRBJ2-1, with a weak D call TRBD2 (6 bases). The source material was CD4+ or CD8+ T cells sorted from blood, sampled in a trial of the OX40 agonist ivuxolimab. Here the CDR3 reads CASSFRGTGYNEQFF. The CDR3, as DNA: TGTGCCAGCAGCTTTCGTGGGACTGGCTACAATGAGCAGTTCTTC.